The sequence of this T cell receptor beta chain was determined in a study of OX40 agonist ivuxolimab in advanced cancers. Study information: Ivuxolimab, which patients received intravenously every 2 weeks, was dosed at 0.01 to 10 mg/kg. Patients receiving dose escalation had hepatocellular carcinoma, melanoma, renal cell or head and neck cancer.

V shed 1 base and J 9 bases; nucleotides not matched to a gene: 10. The CDR3 loop spans 16 amino acids. CDR1 is SGDLS and CDR2 is YYNGEE in the germline V gene. Some clones are missing from TCRdb's copy, which holds only in-frame ones; the method was immunoSEQ multiplex PCR. Of about 60,000 clones in the sample, approximately 91% are singletons; the top ten hold around 1.8%. The chain uses TRBV9 and TRBJ2-1; 10 bases line up with TRBD1. The sequence derives from an adult with an advanced solid tumor such as melanoma, head and neck, liver or kidney cancer. The starting material was CD4+ or CD8+ T cells sorted from blood, obtained in a trial of the OX40 agonist ivuxolimab. CDR3 coding DNA: TGTGCCAGCAGCGTATCGCCCGGGACAGGGGTGAGTGAGCAGTTCTTC. Translating it yields CASSVSPGTGVSEQFF.